This is a list of T cell receptor beta chains from one sample in a study of CD8 T cells in ankylosing spondylitis. MiXCR was run by TCRdb on the 5' RACE reads, yielding one entry per CDR3 protein. Among approximately 300,000 distinct CDR3 sequences listed, less than 10% were seen once. The sample comprised blood, either unsorted or a sorted T cell fraction (not recorded which). Receptor source: a male donor with ankylosing spondylitis. CDR3s include the opening cysteine and the closing phenylalanine or tryptophan. The D gene is left open where the match is weak. A clone size is listed for some rows: how often the clone was seen (once, few, many), or a class if it is expanded.

.,TRBV28,TRBD1,TRBJ1-4,TGTGCCAGCAGCCGACCCAGGGGGGGTAATGAAAAACTGTTTTTT,CASSRPRGGNEKLFF
few,TRBV28,.,TRBJ2-2,TGTGCCAGCAGCCTCAGGGAGAATTATAGGAACACCGGGGAGCTGTTTTTT,CASSLRENYRNTGELFF
.,TRBV11-2,.,TRBJ2-2,TGTGCCAGCAGCCCCACGGGGCTCTCCGGGGAGCTGTTTTTT,CASSPTGLSGELFF
many,TRBV6-1,TRBD1,TRBJ2-7,TGTGCCAGTACCAGGACACCAGGGGGCCTTTACGAGCAGTACTTC,CASTRTPGGLYEQYF
few,TRBV10-3,.,TRBJ1-2,TGTGCCATCAGTGAGAATGGCTACACCTTC,CAISENGYTF
.,TRBV7-9,.,TRBJ2-1,TGTGCCAGCAGCTTAGGTGCGGCAGATCACAATGAGCAGTTCTTC,CASSLGAADHNEQFF
.,TRBV6-1,.,TRBJ2-5,TGTGCCAGCAAGGGGAACAACCAAGAGACCCAGTACTTC,CASKGNNQETQYF
few,TRBV18,.,TRBJ2-5,TGTGCCAGCTCACCGGCGGTGGCGGGTTTCGGAGAGACCCAGTACTTC,CASSPAVAGFGETQYF
many,TRBV9,.,TRBJ2-1,TGTGCCAGCAGCGTAGGGGCTAGTGGTTACAATGAGCAGTTCTTC,CASSVGASGYNEQFF
many,TRBV7-9,TRBD1,TRBJ2-2,TGTGCCAGCAGCCGACAGGGAAAAACCGGGGAGCTGTTTTTT,CASSRQGKTGELFF
few,TRBV11-3,.,TRBJ2-7,TGTGCCAGCAGCTTATTCCGCGAGCAGTACTTC,CASSLFREQYF
.,TRBV11-2,.,TRBJ1-1,TGTGCCAGCAGCCCGATTTGGCGCACTGAAGCTTTCTTT,CASSPIWRTEAFF
.,TRBV9,.,TRBJ2-1,TGTGCCAGCAGCTATAGGGGGGCGGAGGGAGAGCAGTTCTTC,CASSYRGAEGEQFF
.,TRBV6-2/TRBV6-3,TRBD2,TRBJ2-7,TGTGCCAGCAGTTACGGGCGGGAGGTACCTTACGAGCAGTACTTC,CASSYGREVPYEQYF
.,TRBV5-1,TRBD2,TRBJ2-7,TGCGCCAGCAGCTGGGGGGGTTCGGACGGTGGACAGTACTTC,CASSWGGSDGGQYF
many,TRBV12-5,TRBD1,TRBJ2-1,TGTGCTAGTGGGCAGGGACAGATAGATGAGCAGTTCTTC,CASGQGQIDEQFF
many,TRBV18,.,TRBJ1-4,TGTGCCAGCTCACCACCTTCGAAAACTAATGAAAAACTGTTTTTT,CASSPPSKTNEKLFF
.,TRBV4-2,.,TRBJ1-1,TGTGCCAGCAGCCAAGCTCAGGGTTCGGCGAACACTGAAGCTTTCTTT,CASSQAQGSANTEAFF
.,TRBV4-1,.,TRBJ2-3,TGCGCCAGCAGCCAAGATAGGGGTTGGTCGGCTGGGGTTGTGGATACGCAGTATTTT,CASSQDRGWSAGVVDTQYF
few,TRBV15,.,TRBJ1-1,TGTGCCACCAGCCCGCCGGCAGGGTTTATAACTGAAGCTTTCTTT,CATSPPAGFITEAFF
many,TRBV29-1,.,TRBJ2-7,TGCAGCGTTGGGTACAGCACCTACGAGCAGTACTTC,CSVGYSTYEQYF
few,TRBV20-1,.,TRBJ1-5,TGCAGTGCTAGATGGCCGCGTAAGGGGGTGGGGGATCAGCCCCAGCATTTT,CSARWPRKGVGDQPQHF
few,TRBV5-1,TRBD2,TRBJ2-1,TGCGCCAGCAGCTCGTCAACTAGCGGGAGAGGCAATGAGCAGTTCTTC,CASSSSTSGRGNEQFF
many,TRBV7-2,.,TRBJ2-4,TGTGCCAGCAGCTTAACGGATAGTCGAAACATTCAGTACTTC,CASSLTDSRNIQYF
.,TRBV10-3,TRBD1,TRBJ2-7,TGTGCCATCAGTGACCCCGCGGGACAGGGGCCCTACGAGCAGTACTTC,CAISDPAGQGPYEQYF
few,TRBV20-1,TRBD2,TRBJ2-3,TGCAGTGCTACCGGGACTAGCGGGAGTTCAGATACGCAGTATTTT,CSATGTSGSSDTQYF
.,TRBV27,TRBD1,TRBJ1-1,TGTGCCAGCAGTTTAAGGGGGACAGGGGAACAAGCTTTCTTT,CASSLRGTGEQAFF
few,TRBV9,TRBD1,TRBJ1-2,TGTGCCAGTGGACAGGGTCTGGGCTATGGCTACACCTTC,CASGQGLGYGYTF
few,TRBV7-2,.,TRBJ1-2,TGTGCCAGCAGCTTGGGCAGCCTCTATGGCTACACCTTC,CASSLGSLYGYTF
many,TRBV12-3/TRBV12-4,TRBD1,TRBJ2-5,TGTGCCAGCAGCCACACAGGGGCGGAGGAGACCCAGTACTTC,CASSHTGAEETQYF
many,TRBV7-2,.,TRBJ2-2,TGTGCCAGCAGCCTACGGCCAGTGATCCACACCGGGGAGCTGTTTTTT,CASSLRPVIHTGELFF
many,TRBV6-5,TRBD1,TRBJ2-5,TGTGCCAGCAGCGCAGGGGGAGAGACCCAGTACTTC,CASSAGGETQYF
many,TRBV12-5,.,TRBJ1-5,TGTGCTAGTGGTAAGACAGAATACCTTAGCAATCAGCCCCAGCATTTT,CASGKTEYLSNQPQHF
many,TRBV5-1,.,TRBJ2-1,TGCGCCAGCAGCGAGGGCCCCAACAATGAGCAGTTCTTC,CASSEGPNNEQFF
many,TRBV5-1,.,TRBJ2-1,TGCGCCAGCAGCGCCCTGACTGACAATGAGCAGTTCTTC,CASSALTDNEQFF
many,TRBV5-1,.,TRBJ2-6,TGCGCCAGCAGCCCCCCTTCTGGGGCCAACGTCCTGACTTTC,CASSPPSGANVLTF
few,TRBV7-9,TRBD2,TRBJ2-1,TGTGCCAGCAGCCTATGGACTAGCGGCAATGAGCAGTTCTTC,CASSLWTSGNEQFF